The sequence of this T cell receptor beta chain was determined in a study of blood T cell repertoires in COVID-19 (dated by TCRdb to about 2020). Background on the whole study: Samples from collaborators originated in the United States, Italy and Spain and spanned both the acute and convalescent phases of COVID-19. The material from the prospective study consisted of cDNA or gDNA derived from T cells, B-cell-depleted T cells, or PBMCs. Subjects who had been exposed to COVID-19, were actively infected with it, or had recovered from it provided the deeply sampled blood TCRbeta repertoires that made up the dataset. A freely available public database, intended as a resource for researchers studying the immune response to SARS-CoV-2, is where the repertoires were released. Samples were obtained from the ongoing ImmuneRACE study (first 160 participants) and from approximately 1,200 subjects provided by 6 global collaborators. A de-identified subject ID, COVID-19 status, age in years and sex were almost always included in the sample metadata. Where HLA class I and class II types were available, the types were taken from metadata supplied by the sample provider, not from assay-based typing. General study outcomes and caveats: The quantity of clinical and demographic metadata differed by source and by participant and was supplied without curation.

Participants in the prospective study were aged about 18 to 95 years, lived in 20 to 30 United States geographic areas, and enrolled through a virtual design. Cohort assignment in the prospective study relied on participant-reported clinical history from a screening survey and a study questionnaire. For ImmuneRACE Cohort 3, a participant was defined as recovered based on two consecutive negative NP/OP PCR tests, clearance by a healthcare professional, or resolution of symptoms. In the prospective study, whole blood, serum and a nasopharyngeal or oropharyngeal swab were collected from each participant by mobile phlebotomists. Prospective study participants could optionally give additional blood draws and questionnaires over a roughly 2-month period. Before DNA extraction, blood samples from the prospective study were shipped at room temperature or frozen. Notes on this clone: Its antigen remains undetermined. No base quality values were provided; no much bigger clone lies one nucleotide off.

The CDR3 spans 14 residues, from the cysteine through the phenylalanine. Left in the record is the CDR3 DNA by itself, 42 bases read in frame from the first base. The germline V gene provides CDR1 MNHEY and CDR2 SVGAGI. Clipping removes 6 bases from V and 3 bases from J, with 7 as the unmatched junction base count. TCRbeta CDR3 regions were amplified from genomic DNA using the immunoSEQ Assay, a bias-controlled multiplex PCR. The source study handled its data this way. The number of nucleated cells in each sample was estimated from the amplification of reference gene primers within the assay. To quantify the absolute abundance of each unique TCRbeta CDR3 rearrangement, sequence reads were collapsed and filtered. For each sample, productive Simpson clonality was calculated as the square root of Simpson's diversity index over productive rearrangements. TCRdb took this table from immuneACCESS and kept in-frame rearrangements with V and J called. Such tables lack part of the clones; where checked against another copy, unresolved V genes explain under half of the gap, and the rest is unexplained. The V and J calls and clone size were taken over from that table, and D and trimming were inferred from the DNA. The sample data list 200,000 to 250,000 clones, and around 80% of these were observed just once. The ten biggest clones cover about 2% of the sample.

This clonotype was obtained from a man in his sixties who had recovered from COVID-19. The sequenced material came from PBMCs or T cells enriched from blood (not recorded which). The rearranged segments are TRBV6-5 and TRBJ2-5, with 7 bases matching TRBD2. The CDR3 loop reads CASRRVLAEETQYF. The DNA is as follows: TGTGCCAGCAGGAGGGTCCTAGCGGAAGAGACCCAGTACTTC.